The rows below give T cell receptor beta chains drawn from one sample of a study of blood T cell repertoires in COVID-19. TCRdb's table, derived via immunoSEQ multiplex PCR, lists solely in-frame clones and lacks some. The sample holds under 200,000 clones, 82% seen once. Sequencing was done on a sample of PBMCs or T cells enriched from blood (not recorded which). These receptors were collected from a woman aged 55-75 years with acute COVID-19. The CDR3 runs from the conserved cysteine through the conserved F or W. Each record gives: J gene, V gene, D gene, clone size, CDR3 protein, CDR3 DNA. A D gene is named only where the DNA matches it firmly. The size of a clone is reported for some rows only, either as once, few or many, or as a class for expanded clones.

j_gene: TRBJ1-1
v_gene: TRBV6-5
d_gene: .
abundance: .
CDR3aa: CASRADSNTEAFF
CDR3nt: TGTGCCAGCAGGGCAGACTCTAACACTGAAGCTTTCTTT

j_gene: TRBJ2-3
v_gene: TRBV27
d_gene: .
abundance: .
CDR3aa: CASSLRTYSTDTQYF
CDR3nt: TGTGCCAGCAGTTTAAGGACTTATAGCACAGATACGCAGTATTTT

j_gene: TRBJ1-4
v_gene: TRBV29-1
d_gene: .
abundance: .
CDR3aa: CSVGQGRTEKLFF
CDR3nt: TGCAGCGTTGGTCAGGGTCGTACTGAAAAACTGTTTTTT

j_gene: TRBJ1-5
v_gene: TRBV19
d_gene: TRBD1
abundance: .
CDR3aa: CASTDGQGVRNQPQHF
CDR3nt: TGTGCCAGTACCGATGGACAGGGCGTAAGAAATCAGCCCCAGCATTTT

j_gene: TRBJ1-2
v_gene: TRBV19
d_gene: TRBD1
abundance: .
CDR3aa: CASRPPGQPNYGYTF
CDR3nt: TGTGCCAGTAGACCCCCGGGACAGCCGAACTATGGCTACACCTTC

j_gene: TRBJ1-1
v_gene: TRBV6-5
d_gene: .
abundance: .
CDR3aa: CASSYGSPMNTEAFF
CDR3nt: TGTGCCAGCAGTTACGGCAGTCCCATGAACACTGAAGCTTTCTTT

j_gene: TRBJ1-2
v_gene: TRBV11-2
d_gene: .
abundance: many
CDR3aa: CASSFRGGYTF
CDR3nt: TGTGCCAGCAGCTTCAGGGGCGGCTACACCTTC

j_gene: TRBJ1-2
v_gene: TRBV15
d_gene: TRBD1
abundance: .
CDR3aa: CATSIDRGDGYTF
CDR3nt: TGTGCCACCAGCATTGACAGGGGGGATGGCTACACCTTC

j_gene: TRBJ2-7
v_gene: TRBV7-7
d_gene: TRBD1
abundance: .
CDR3aa: CASSPGQALGGEQYF
CDR3nt: TGTGCCAGCAGCCCGGGACAGGCTTTAGGGGGGGAGCAGTACTTC

j_gene: TRBJ2-1
v_gene: TRBV5-1
d_gene: .
abundance: .
CDR3aa: CASGQDNEQFF
CDR3nt: TGCGCCAGCGGCCAGGACAATGAGCAGTTCTTC

j_gene: TRBJ2-1
v_gene: TRBV7-7
d_gene: .
abundance: .
CDR3aa: CASSLGLPNEQFF
CDR3nt: TGTGCCAGCAGCTTGGGACTTCCCAATGAGCAGTTCTTC

j_gene: TRBJ2-5
v_gene: TRBV29-1
d_gene: .
abundance: .
CDR3aa: CSVEVGARGGTQYF
CDR3nt: TGCAGCGTTGAAGTTGGTGCGAGGGGGGGGACCCAGTACTTC

j_gene: TRBJ1-1
v_gene: TRBV2
d_gene: TRBD1
abundance: few
CDR3aa: CASNQQKGQGPSEAFF
CDR3nt: TGTGCCAGCAACCAACAAAAGGGACAGGGTCCATCGGAAGCTTTCTTT

j_gene: TRBJ1-1
v_gene: TRBV12-5
d_gene: .
abundance: .
CDR3aa: CASGWHLLLNRSQAFF
CDR3nt: TGTGCTAGTGGTTGGCACCTACTACTTAACCGGTCCCAAGCTTTCTTT

j_gene: TRBJ1-5
v_gene: TRBV12-3/TRBV12-4
d_gene: .
abundance: once
CDR3aa: CASSPFRDQPQHF
CDR3nt: TGTGCCAGCAGCCCTTTCCGGGATCAGCCCCAGCATTTT

j_gene: TRBJ2-4
v_gene: TRBV6-2/TRBV6-3
d_gene: TRBD1
abundance: .
CDR3aa: CASSSDPGTGGQNIQYF
CDR3nt: TGTGCCAGCAGTTCCGATCCCGGAACAGGGGGCCAAAACATTCAGTACTTC

j_gene: TRBJ1-2
v_gene: TRBV6-5
d_gene: TRBD1
abundance: .
CDR3aa: CASSPRQGRGYTF
CDR3nt: TGTGCCAGCAGCCCACGACAGGGTCGGGGCTACACCTTC

j_gene: TRBJ1-1
v_gene: TRBV10-3
d_gene: .
abundance: .
CDR3aa: CAISETAGTEAFF
CDR3nt: TGTGCCATCAGTGAGACCGCAGGGACTGAAGCTTTCTTT

j_gene: TRBJ1-3
v_gene: TRBV27
d_gene: .
abundance: few
CDR3aa: CASRSQGNTIYF
CDR3nt: TGTGCCAGCCGGTCACAGGGAAACACCATATATTTT

j_gene: TRBJ2-5
v_gene: TRBV28
d_gene: .
abundance: .
CDR3aa: CASSSLSGERETQYF
CDR3nt: TGTGCCAGCAGTTCCCTCTCGGGGGAGCGAGAGACCCAGTACTTC

j_gene: TRBJ1-2
v_gene: TRBV14
d_gene: TRBD1
abundance: .
CDR3aa: CASSQKRGGGYTF
CDR3nt: TGTGCCAGCAGCCAAAAGAGAGGGGGCGGCTACACCTTC

j_gene: TRBJ2-1
v_gene: TRBV11-2
d_gene: TRBD1
abundance: .
CDR3aa: CASSLRFGTGYNEQFF
CDR3nt: TGTGCCAGCAGCTTACGGTTTGGGACAGGGTACAATGAGCAGTTCTTC

j_gene: TRBJ1-4
v_gene: TRBV7-9
d_gene: TRBD1
abundance: .
CDR3aa: CASSPRTGNEKLFF
CDR3nt: TGTGCCAGCAGCCCGCGGACAGGCAATGAAAAACTGTTTTTT

j_gene: TRBJ1-1
v_gene: TRBV27
d_gene: .
abundance: .
CDR3aa: CASSGAKRSEAFF
CDR3nt: TGTGCCAGCAGTGGGGCCAAGAGAAGTGAAGCTTTCTTT

j_gene: TRBJ2-1
v_gene: TRBV27
d_gene: .
abundance: .
CDR3aa: CASRSGGAREQFF
CDR3nt: TGTGCCAGCAGGAGTGGGGGGGCGAGGGAGCAGTTCTTC

j_gene: TRBJ1-6
v_gene: TRBV6-1
d_gene: .
abundance: .
CDR3aa: CASSEARRALHF
CDR3nt: TGTGCCAGCAGTGAAGCGCGTCGAGCCCTCCACTTT

j_gene: TRBJ2-1
v_gene: TRBV28
d_gene: .
abundance: .
CDR3aa: CASTSAGTPTSYNEQFF
CDR3nt: TGTGCCAGCACTTCCGCCGGGACTCCAACCTCATACAATGAGCAGTTCTTC

j_gene: TRBJ1-2
v_gene: TRBV18
d_gene: TRBD1
abundance: .
CDR3aa: CASSPGDRDWGYTF
CDR3nt: TGTGCCAGCTCACCCGGGGACAGGGATTGGGGCTACACCTTC

j_gene: TRBJ1-6
v_gene: TRBV27
d_gene: .
abundance: once
CDR3aa: CASSFYSENSPLHF
CDR3nt: TGTGCCAGCAGTTTTTACTCGGAGAATTCACCCCTCCACTTT

j_gene: TRBJ1-4
v_gene: TRBV28
d_gene: .
abundance: .
CDR3aa: CASTAGGADEKLFF
CDR3nt: TGTGCCAGCACCGCTGGGGGGGCGGATGAAAAACTGTTTTTT

j_gene: TRBJ1-2
v_gene: TRBV3-1/TRBV3-2
d_gene: .
abundance: .
CDR3aa: CASSQDRQGLGGYTF
CDR3nt: TGTGCCAGCAGCCAAGATCGGCAGGGCCTGGGGGGCTACACCTTC

j_gene: TRBJ1-5
v_gene: TRBV3-1/TRBV3-2
d_gene: .
abundance: .
CDR3aa: CASSQDKGGGNQPQHF
CDR3nt: TGTGCCAGCAGCCAAGATAAGGGAGGGGGCAATCAGCCCCAGCATTTT

j_gene: TRBJ1-6
v_gene: TRBV3-1/TRBV3-2
d_gene: TRBD1
abundance: once
CDR3aa: CASRRGTVNSPLHF
CDR3nt: TGTGCCAGCAGGCGTGGGACAGTCAATTCACCCCTCCACTTT

j_gene: TRBJ1-3
v_gene: TRBV28
d_gene: TRBD1
abundance: .
CDR3aa: CASTEGQVYF
CDR3nt: TGTGCCAGCACCGAGGGACAGGTATATTTT

j_gene: TRBJ2-3
v_gene: TRBV19
d_gene: TRBD2
abundance: .
CDR3aa: CASSGLAGTDTQYF
CDR3nt: TGTGCCAGTAGTGGCCTAGCGGGCACAGATACGCAGTATTTT

j_gene: TRBJ2-1
v_gene: TRBV7-2
d_gene: TRBD2
abundance: .
CDR3aa: CASTPSAGDLYNEQFF
CDR3nt: TGTGCCAGCACCCCCTCAGCGGGGGACCTATACAATGAGCAGTTCTTC

j_gene: TRBJ1-1
v_gene: TRBV21-1
d_gene: .
abundance: .
CDR3aa: CASSNVQGPNTEAFF
CDR3nt: TGTGCCAGCAGCAATGTACAGGGACCGAACACTGAAGCTTTCTTT

j_gene: TRBJ2-2
v_gene: TRBV7-9
d_gene: TRBD1
abundance: few
CDR3aa: CASSLNPGQGIGELFF
CDR3nt: TGTGCCAGCAGCTTAAATCCGGGACAGGGCATCGGGGAGCTGTTTTTT

j_gene: TRBJ2-2
v_gene: TRBV5-1
d_gene: .
abundance: few
CDR3aa: CASSFEGDGELFF
CDR3nt: TGCGCCAGCAGCTTCGAGGGGGACGGGGAGCTGTTTTTT

j_gene: TRBJ1-3
v_gene: TRBV7-2
d_gene: TRBD1
abundance: .
CDR3aa: CASSLDVGQGRNTIYF
CDR3nt: TGTGCCAGCAGCTTAGACGTCGGACAGGGACGAAACACCATATATTTT

j_gene: TRBJ1-6
v_gene: TRBV28
d_gene: .
abundance: .
CDR3aa: CASSPWTNYNSPLHF
CDR3nt: TGTGCCAGCAGTCCCTGGACTAATTATAATTCACCCCTCCACTTT

j_gene: TRBJ1-1
v_gene: TRBV7-9
d_gene: .
abundance: .
CDR3aa: CAGLINTEAFF
CDR3nt: TGTGCCGGACTAATCAACACTGAAGCTTTCTTT

j_gene: TRBJ1-4
v_gene: TRBV7-2
d_gene: .
abundance: few
CDR3aa: CASSTTDATNEKLFF
CDR3nt: TGTGCCAGCTCGACAACCGACGCAACTAATGAAAAACTGTTTTTT

j_gene: TRBJ1-2
v_gene: TRBV21-1
d_gene: .
abundance: once
CDR3aa: CASRPRWGTSNYGYTF
CDR3nt: TGTGCCAGCAGACCGCGCTGGGGGACTAGTAACTATGGCTACACCTTC

j_gene: TRBJ2-1
v_gene: TRBV9
d_gene: TRBD2
abundance: once
CDR3aa: CASSVASGRSYNEQFF
CDR3nt: TGTGCCAGCAGCGTAGCTAGCGGGCGTTCCTACAATGAGCAGTTCTTC

j_gene: TRBJ1-4
v_gene: TRBV18
d_gene: .
abundance: .
CDR3aa: CASSPPGVTEKLFF
CDR3nt: TGTGCCAGCTCACCACCAGGAGTGACTGAAAAACTGTTTTTT

j_gene: TRBJ1-3
v_gene: TRBV4-2
d_gene: .
abundance: once
CDR3aa: CASSLDSSSGNTIYF
CDR3nt: TGTGCCAGCAGCCTTGACAGCAGCTCTGGAAACACCATATATTTT

j_gene: TRBJ1-2
v_gene: TRBV18
d_gene: .
abundance: .
CDR3aa: CASSRAGTNYGYTF
CDR3nt: TGTGCCAGCTCACGTGCAGGGACTAACTATGGCTACACCTTC

j_gene: TRBJ1-3
v_gene: TRBV4-2
d_gene: .
abundance: few
CDR3aa: CASRDKGNTIYF
CDR3nt: TGTGCCAGCAGAGACAAGGGAAACACCATATATTTT

j_gene: TRBJ1-2
v_gene: TRBV7-9
d_gene: TRBD1
abundance: .
CDR3aa: CASSEDRGAYGYTF
CDR3nt: TGTGCCAGCAGCGAAGACAGGGGCGCCTATGGCTACACCTTC

j_gene: TRBJ2-7
v_gene: TRBV28
d_gene: .
abundance: .
CDR3aa: CASTWRGGTYEQYF
CDR3nt: TGTGCCAGCACGTGGAGGGGCGGAACCTACGAGCAGTACTTC

j_gene: TRBJ1-1
v_gene: TRBV24-1
d_gene: .
abundance: once
CDR3aa: CATRDEVRGTEAFF
CDR3nt: TGTGCCACCCGTGACGAGGTGAGGGGGACTGAAGCTTTCTTT

j_gene: TRBJ2-3
v_gene: TRBV19
d_gene: .
abundance: .
CDR3aa: CASSIGAGSLPDTQYF
CDR3nt: TGTGCCAGTAGTATAGGGGCGGGTTCTCTGCCAGATACGCAGTATTTT

j_gene: TRBJ1-3
v_gene: TRBV6-6
d_gene: TRBD1
abundance: .
CDR3aa: CASSPPGTDTSGNTIYF
CDR3nt: TGTGCCAGCAGTCCGCCCGGGACAGATACCTCTGGAAACACCATATATTTT

j_gene: TRBJ2-4
v_gene: TRBV19
d_gene: TRBD1
abundance: .
CDR3aa: CASSIDVPGRGRNIQYF
CDR3nt: TGTGCCAGTAGTATTGATGTTCCCGGCAGGGGGCGCAACATTCAGTACTTC

j_gene: TRBJ1-1
v_gene: TRBV5-4
d_gene: .
abundance: .
CDR3aa: CASSFTGNTEAFF
CDR3nt: TGTGCCAGCAGCTTCACAGGGAACACTGAAGCTTTCTTT